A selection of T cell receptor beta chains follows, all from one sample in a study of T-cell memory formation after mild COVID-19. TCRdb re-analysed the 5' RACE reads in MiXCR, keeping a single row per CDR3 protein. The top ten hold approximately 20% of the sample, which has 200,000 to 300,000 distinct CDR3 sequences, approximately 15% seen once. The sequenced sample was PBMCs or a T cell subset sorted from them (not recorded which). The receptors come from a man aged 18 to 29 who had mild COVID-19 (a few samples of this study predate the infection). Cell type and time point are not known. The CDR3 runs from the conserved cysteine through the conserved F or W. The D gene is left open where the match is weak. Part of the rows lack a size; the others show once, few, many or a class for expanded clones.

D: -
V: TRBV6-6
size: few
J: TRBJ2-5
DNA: TGTGCCAGCAGTTACCCGGCGGCAGGGGAAGGGAGCTTAGAGACCCAGTACTTC
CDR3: CASSYPAAGEGSLETQYF

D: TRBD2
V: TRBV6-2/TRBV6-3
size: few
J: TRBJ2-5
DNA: TGTGCCAGCAGTTACCAGCGGGGGGACCAAGAGACCCAGTACTTC
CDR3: CASSYQRGDQETQYF

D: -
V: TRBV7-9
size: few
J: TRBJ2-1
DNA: TGTGCCAGCACGTCTAGCTCTTCCTACAATGAGCAGTTCTTC
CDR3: CASTSSSSYNEQFF

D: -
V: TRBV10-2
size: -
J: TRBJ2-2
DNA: TGCGCCAGCAGTGAGAACACAAACACCGGGGAGCTGTTTTTT
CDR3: CASSENTNTGELFF

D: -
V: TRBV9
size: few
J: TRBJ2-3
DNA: TGTGCCAGCAGCGTAGCGGGGCTCGGACCAGATACGCAGTATTTT
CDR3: CASSVAGLGPDTQYF

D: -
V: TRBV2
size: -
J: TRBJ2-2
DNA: TGTGCCAGCACCGGCAGGGTAACCGGGGAGCTGTTTTTT
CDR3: CASTGRVTGELFF

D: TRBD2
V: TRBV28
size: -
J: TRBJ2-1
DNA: TGTGCCAGCAGGGCGGGGGGGACCCTCGATGAGCAGTTCTTC
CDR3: CASRAGGTLDEQFF

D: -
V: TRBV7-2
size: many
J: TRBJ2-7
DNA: TGTGCCAGCAGCTTAGTTGCGGTGGACTCCTACGAGCAGTACTTC
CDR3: CASSLVAVDSYEQYF

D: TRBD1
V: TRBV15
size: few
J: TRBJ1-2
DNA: TGTGCCACCAGCGGAGGACAGGGACTGGATTATGGCTACACCTTC
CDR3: CATSGGQGLDYGYTF

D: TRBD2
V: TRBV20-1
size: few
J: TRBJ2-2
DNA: TGCAGTGCTAGCGGGGGGACGGACACCGGGGAGCTGTTTTTT
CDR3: CSASGGTDTGELFF

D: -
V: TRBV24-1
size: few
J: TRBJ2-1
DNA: TGTGCCACCAGTGATTCCACAGGGCTTGAGGTTATTGAGCAGTTCTTC
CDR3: CATSDSTGLEVIEQFF

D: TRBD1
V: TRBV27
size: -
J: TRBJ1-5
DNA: TGTGCCAGCAGACCGGACAGGGGATATAGCAATCAGCCCCAGCATTTT
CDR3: CASRPDRGYSNQPQHF

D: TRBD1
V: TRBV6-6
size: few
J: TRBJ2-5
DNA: TGTGCCACAGGGGGCCAGGGGATCCGGACCCAGTACTTC
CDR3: CATGGQGIRTQYF

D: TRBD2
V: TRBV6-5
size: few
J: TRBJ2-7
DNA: TGTGCCAGCAGTTACTCAAGCGGGGCGCCTAGGGAGCAGTACTTC
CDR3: CASSYSSGAPREQYF

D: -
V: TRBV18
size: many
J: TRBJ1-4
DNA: TGTGCCAGCTCCCAGGAGCAGACAGGACTGTTTTTT
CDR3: CASSQEQTGLFF

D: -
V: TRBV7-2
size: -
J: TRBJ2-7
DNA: TGTGCCAGCAGCTTACGTGCCGGGACCGGTTCCTACGAGCAGTACTTC
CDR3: CASSLRAGTGSYEQYF

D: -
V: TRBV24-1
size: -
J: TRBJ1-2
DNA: TGTGCCACCAGTGATCCCGGGACCGGGAACTATGGCTACACCTTC
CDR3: CATSDPGTGNYGYTF

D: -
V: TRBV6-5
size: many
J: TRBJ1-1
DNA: TGTGCCAGCAGTTACGACATGACATCCCTGGGGGGTGAAGCTTTCTTT
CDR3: CASSYDMTSLGGEAFF

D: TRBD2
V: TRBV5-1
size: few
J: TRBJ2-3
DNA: TGCGCCAGCAACAGCCAGCGGGGGTACACAGATACGCAGTATTTT
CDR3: CASNSQRGYTDTQYF

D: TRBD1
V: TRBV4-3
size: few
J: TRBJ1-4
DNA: TGCGCCAGCAGCCACCCGGGACAGTCGAATGAAAAACTGTTTTTT
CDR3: CASSHPGQSNEKLFF

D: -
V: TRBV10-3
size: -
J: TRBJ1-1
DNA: TGTGCCATCAGTGAGTCGACGGAAGCGAACACTGAAGCTTTCTTT
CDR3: CAISESTEANTEAFF

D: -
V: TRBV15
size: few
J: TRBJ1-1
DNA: TGTGCCACCAGCAGAGTTCGGCGGTTAATCACTGAAGCTTTCTTT
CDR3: CATSRVRRLITEAFF

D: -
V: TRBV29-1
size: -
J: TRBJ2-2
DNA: TGCAGCGTTGGGTTTGGATTGACCGGGGAGCTGTTTTTT
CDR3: CSVGFGLTGELFF

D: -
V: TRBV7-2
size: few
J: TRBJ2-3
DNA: TGTGCCAGCAGGTATGGACAGAGACTCACAGATACGCAGTATTTT
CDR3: CASRYGQRLTDTQYF

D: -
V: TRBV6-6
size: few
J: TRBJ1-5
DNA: TGTGCCAGCAGTTACCGGGGTGGCGACCAGCCCCAGCATTTT
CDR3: CASSYRGGDQPQHF

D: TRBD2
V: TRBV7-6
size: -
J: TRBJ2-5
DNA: TGTGCCAGCAGCGAGAGACTAGCGGGGGGGCCAGAGACCCAGTACTTC
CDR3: CASSERLAGGPETQYF

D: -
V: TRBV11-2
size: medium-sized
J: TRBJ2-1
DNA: TGTGCCAGCAGCTTAGGACCCGGGACTTCGACCTACAATGAGCAGTTCTTC
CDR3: CASSLGPGTSTYNEQFF

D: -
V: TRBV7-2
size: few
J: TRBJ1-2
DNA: TGTGCCAGCAGCTCCTACAGCGCTAACTATGGCTACACCTTC
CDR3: CASSSYSANYGYTF

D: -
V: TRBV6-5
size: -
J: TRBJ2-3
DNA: TGTGCCAGCAGTAGACTAGGCCCTTGGCAAGATACGCAGTATTTT
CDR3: CASSRLGPWQDTQYF

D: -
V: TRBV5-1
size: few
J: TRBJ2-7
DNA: TGCGCCAGCAGCTTGGGGACAATCTACGAGCAGTACTTC
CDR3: CASSLGTIYEQYF

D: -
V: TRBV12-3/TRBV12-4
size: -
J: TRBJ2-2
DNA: TGTGCCAGCAGTTTTAACCCAGGCGCCGGGGAGCTGTTTTTT
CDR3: CASSFNPGAGELFF

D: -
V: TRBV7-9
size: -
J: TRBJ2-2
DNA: TGTGCCAGCAGCTTATGGACCACCGGGGAGCTGTTTTTT
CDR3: CASSLWTTGELFF

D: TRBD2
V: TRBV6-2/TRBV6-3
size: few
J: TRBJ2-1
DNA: TGTGCCAGCAATTCCCCTCGTTCGGCGGGACTAGCGGAAGAGCAGTTCTTC
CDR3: CASNSPRSAGLAEEQFF

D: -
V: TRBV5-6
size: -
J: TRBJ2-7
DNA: TGTGCCAGCAGCGGCGGGACCACCTACGAGCAGTACTTC
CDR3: CASSGGTTYEQYF

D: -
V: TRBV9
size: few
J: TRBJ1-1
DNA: TGTGCCAGCAGTGTACTATGGTTCTCTGAAGCTTTCTTT
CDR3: CASSVLWFSEAFF

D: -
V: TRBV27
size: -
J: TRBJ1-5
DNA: TGTGCCTCGGGGGGCAGGGGTATAAGACAGCCCCAGCATTTT
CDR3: CASGGRGIRQPQHF

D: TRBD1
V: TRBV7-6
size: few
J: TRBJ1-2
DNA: TGTGCCAGCAGCTTAGCGCCACGGGACAGGGTTAACTATGGCTACACCTTC
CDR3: CASSLAPRDRVNYGYTF

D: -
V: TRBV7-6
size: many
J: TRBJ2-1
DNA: TGTGCCAGCAGCTTACCGGCCGGGGGCGCGGAGCAGTTCTTC
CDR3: CASSLPAGGAEQFF

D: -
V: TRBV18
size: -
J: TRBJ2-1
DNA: TGTGCCAGCTCCCCCCTAGACTCCTACAATGAGCAGTTCTTC
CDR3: CASSPLDSYNEQFF

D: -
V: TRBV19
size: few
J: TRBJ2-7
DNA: TGTGCCAGTAGTATAGGTAGCGGAGACTACGAGCAGTACTTC
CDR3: CASSIGSGDYEQYF

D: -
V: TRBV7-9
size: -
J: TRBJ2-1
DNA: TGTGCCACCGACCAGCAGAAACAGTTCTTC
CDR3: CATDQQKQFF

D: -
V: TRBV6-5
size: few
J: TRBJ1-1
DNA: TGTGCCAGCAGTTACCAGGGTGGGCTTGAAGCTTTCTTT
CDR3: CASSYQGGLEAFF

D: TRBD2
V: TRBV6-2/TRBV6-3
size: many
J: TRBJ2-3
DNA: TGTGCCAGCAGTTCTAAGGAGGCGGGGGAGAGCACAGATACGCAGTATTTT
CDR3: CASSSKEAGESTDTQYF

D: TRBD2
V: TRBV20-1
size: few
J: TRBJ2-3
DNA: TGCAGTGCCCCCACGGCTAGCGGGGGCGGCGATACGCAGTATTTT
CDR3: CSAPTASGGGDTQYF

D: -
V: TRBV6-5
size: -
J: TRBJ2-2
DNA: TGTGCCAGCAGTTACCAGGGGATTCGGACCGGGGAGCTGTTTTTT
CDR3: CASSYQGIRTGELFF

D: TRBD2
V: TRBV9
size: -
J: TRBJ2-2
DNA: TGTGCCAGCAGCGTCGGGGGGGCGAACACCGGGGAGCTGTTTTTT
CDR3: CASSVGGANTGELFF

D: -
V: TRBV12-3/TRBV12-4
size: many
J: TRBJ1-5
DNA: TGTGCCAGCACCAACATCAATAGCAATCAGCCCCAGCATTTT
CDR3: CASTNINSNQPQHF

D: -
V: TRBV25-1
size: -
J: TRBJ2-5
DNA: TGTGCCAGCAGTGGCAGGGCCGAAGAGACCCAGTACTTC
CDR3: CASSGRAEETQYF

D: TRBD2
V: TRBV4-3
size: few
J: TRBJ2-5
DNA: TGCGCCAGCAGCCAAGCACAAGCGGGGGGTGAGACCCAGTACTTC
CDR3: CASSQAQAGGETQYF

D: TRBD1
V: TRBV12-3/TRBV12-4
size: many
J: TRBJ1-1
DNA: TGTGCCAGCAGTTTATGGGACAGGGTACCCGCTTTCTTT
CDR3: CASSLWDRVPAFF

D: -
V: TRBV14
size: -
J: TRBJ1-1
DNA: TGTGCCAGCAGCCCCCCGGGAGACACTGAAGCTTTCTTT
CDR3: CASSPPGDTEAFF

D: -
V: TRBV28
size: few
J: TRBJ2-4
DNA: TGTGCCAGCAGTTTATGGGGGGCAGGACTAGCCAAAAACATTCAGTACTTC
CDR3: CASSLWGAGLAKNIQYF

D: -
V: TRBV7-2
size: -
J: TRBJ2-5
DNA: TGTGCCAGCAGTCGTCAGGGACTCCAAGAGACCCAGTACTTC
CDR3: CASSRQGLQETQYF

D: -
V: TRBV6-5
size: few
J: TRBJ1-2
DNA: TGTGCCAGCAGTTACTCCCCAGGGTGGAACTATGGCTACACCTTC
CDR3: CASSYSPGWNYGYTF

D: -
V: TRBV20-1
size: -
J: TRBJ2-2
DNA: TGCAGTGCAGGGGGCGCGGGAACCGGGGAGCTGTTTTTT
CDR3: CSAGGAGTGELFF

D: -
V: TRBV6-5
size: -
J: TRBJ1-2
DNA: TGTGCCAGCAGTTACAACAGGGACCCTAACTATGGCTACACCTTC
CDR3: CASSYNRDPNYGYTF

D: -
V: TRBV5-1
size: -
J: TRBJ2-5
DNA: TGCGCCAGCAGACGGGGCTCCCGGGAGACCCAGTACTTC
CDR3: CASRRGSRETQYF

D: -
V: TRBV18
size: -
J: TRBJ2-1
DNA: TGTGCCAGCTCACCAAGGGTAGCGGACAGCTCCTACAATGAGCAGTTCTTC
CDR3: CASSPRVADSSYNEQFF

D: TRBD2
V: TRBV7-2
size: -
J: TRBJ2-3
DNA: TGTGCCAGCAGCATCAGCGGGGGGCCTCCCCATTTT
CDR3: CASSISGGPPHF

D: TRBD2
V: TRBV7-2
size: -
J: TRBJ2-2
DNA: TGTGCCAGCAGTCCACCAGGACTAGCGAACACCGGGGAGCTGTTTTTT
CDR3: CASSPPGLANTGELFF